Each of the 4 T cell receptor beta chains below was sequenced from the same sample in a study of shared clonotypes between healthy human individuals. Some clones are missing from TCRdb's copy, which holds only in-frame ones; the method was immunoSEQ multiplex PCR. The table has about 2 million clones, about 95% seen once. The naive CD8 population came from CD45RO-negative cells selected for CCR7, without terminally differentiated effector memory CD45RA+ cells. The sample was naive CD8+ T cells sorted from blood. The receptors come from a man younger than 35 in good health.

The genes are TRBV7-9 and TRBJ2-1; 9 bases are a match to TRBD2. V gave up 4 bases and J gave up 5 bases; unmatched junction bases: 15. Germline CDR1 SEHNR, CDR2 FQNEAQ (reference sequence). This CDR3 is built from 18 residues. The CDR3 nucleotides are TGTGCCAGCAGCTCTGAGCGGGGGGATGGGTTAGCGCACAATGAGCAGTTCTTC. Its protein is CASSSERGDGLAHNEQFF.

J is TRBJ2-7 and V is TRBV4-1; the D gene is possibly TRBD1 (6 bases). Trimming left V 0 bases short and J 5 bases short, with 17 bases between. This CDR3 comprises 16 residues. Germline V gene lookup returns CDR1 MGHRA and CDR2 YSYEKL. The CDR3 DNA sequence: TGCGCCAGCAGCCAAGAGATGACCGGGACAATGCACGAGCAGTACTTC. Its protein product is CASSQEMTGTMHEQYF.

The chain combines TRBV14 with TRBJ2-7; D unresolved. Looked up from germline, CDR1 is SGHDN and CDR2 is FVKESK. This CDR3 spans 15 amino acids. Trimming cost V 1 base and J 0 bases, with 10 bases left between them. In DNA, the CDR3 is TGTGCCAGCAGCCAAGTTGAGCAGTTCTCCTACGAGCAGTACTTC. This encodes CASSQVEQFSYEQYF.

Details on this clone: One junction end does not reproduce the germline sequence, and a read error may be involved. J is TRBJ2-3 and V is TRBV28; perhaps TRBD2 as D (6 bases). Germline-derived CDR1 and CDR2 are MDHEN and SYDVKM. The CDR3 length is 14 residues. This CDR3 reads CASRLMEGGDTQYF. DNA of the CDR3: TGTGCCAGCCGTTTGATGGAGGGCGGGGATACGCAGTATTTT. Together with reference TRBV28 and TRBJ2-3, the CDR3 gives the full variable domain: DVKVTQSSRYLVKRTGEKVFLECVQDMDHENMFWYRQDPGLGLRLIYFSYDVKMKEKGDIPEGYSVSREKKERFSLILESASTNQTSMYLCASRLMEGGDTQYFGPGTRLTVL.